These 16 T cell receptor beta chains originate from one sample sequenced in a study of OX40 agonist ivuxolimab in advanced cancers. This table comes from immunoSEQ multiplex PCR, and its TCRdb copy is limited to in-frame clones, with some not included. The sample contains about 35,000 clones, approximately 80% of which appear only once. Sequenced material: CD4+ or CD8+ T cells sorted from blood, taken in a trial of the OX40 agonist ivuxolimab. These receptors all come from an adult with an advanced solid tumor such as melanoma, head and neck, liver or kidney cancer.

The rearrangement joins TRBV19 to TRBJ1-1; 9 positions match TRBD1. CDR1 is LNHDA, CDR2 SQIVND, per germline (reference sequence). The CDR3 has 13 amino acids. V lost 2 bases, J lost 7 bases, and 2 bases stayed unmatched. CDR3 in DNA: TGTGCCAGTAGTATAACAGGGGGCGGTGAAGCTTTCTTT. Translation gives CASSITGGGEAFF.

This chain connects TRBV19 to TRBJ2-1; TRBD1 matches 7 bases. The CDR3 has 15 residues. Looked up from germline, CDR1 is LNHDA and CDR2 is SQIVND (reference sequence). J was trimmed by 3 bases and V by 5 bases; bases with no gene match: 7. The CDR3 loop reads CASSSDRPSYNEQFF. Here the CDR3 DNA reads TGTGCCAGTAGTTCGGACAGGCCAAGCTACAATGAGCAGTTCTTC.

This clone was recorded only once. CDR3 DNA: TGTGCCATCAGTGAGCCCAGTTCTAGCAATGAGCAGTTCTTC. Its protein product is CAISEPSSSNEQFF. The rearrangement joins TRBV10-3 to TRBJ2-1; D gene unclear. CDR3 length equals 14 residues. The germline gives CDR1 ENHRY, CDR2 SYGVKD. V lost 2 bases, J lost 6 bases, and 11 bases lay in between.

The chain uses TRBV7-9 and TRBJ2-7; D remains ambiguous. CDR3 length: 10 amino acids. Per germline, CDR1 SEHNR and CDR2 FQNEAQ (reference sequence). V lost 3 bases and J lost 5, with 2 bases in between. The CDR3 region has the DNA TGTGCCAGCAGCTTCGACGAGCAGTACTTC. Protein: CASSFDEQYF.

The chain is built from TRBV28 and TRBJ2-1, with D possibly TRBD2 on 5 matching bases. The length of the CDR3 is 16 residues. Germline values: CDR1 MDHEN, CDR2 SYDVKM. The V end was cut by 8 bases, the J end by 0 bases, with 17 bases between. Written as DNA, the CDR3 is TGTGCCAGCTGCCCACCCGGAGCGGCCTCCTACAATGAGCAGTTCTTC. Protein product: CASCPPGAASYNEQFF.

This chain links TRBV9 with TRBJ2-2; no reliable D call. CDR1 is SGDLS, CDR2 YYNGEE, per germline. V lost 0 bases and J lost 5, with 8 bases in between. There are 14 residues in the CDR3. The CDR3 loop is CASSVGGTTGELFF. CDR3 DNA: TGTGCCAGCAGCGTAGGGGGTACTACCGGGGAGCTGTTTTTT. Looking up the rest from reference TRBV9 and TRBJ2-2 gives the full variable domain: DSGVTQTPKHLITATGQRVTLRCSPRSGDLSVYWYQQSLDQGLQFLIQYYNGEERAKGNILERFSAQQFPDLHSELNLSSLELGDSALYFCASSVGGTTGELFFGEGSRLTVL.

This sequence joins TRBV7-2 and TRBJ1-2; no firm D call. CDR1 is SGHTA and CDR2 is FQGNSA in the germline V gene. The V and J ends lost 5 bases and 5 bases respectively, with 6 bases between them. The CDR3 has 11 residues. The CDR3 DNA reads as TGTGCCAGCAGCCCGGCTTATGGCTACACCTTC. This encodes CASSPAYGYTF.

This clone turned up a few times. CDR3 nucleotide sequence: TGTGCCAGCAGTTTGGGACAGGGATGGTATGGCTACACCTTC. This encodes CASSLGQGWYGYTF. The rearrangement uses TRBV7-9 and TRBJ1-2; 9 bases agree with TRBD1. Germline CDR1 reads SEHNR; CDR2 reads FQNEAQ (reference sequence). This CDR3 is 14 amino acids long. The junction had 7 bases not matched to a gene; V was cut back by 6 bases and J by 5 bases. Complete variable domain (other parts from reference TRBV7-9 and TRBJ1-2): DTGVSQNPRHKITKRGQNVTFRCDPISEHNRLYWYRQTLGQGPEFLTYFQNEAQLEKSRLLSDRFSAERPKGSFSTLEIQRTEQGDSAMYLCASSLGQGWYGYTFGSGTRLTVV.

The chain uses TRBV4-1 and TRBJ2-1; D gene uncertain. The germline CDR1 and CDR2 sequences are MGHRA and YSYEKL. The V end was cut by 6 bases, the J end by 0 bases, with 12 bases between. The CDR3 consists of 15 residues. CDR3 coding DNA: TGCGCCAGCAGTTTCTCCTATAGCTCCTACAATGAGCAGTTCTTC. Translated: CASSFSYSSYNEQFF.

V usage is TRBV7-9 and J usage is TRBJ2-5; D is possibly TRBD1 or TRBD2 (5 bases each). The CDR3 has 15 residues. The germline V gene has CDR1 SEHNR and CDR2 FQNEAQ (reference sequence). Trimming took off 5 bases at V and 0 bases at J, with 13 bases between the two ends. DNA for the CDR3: TGTGCCAGCAGCCCACCGGGACGGGACCAAGAGACCCAGTACTTC. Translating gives CASSPPGRDQETQYF.

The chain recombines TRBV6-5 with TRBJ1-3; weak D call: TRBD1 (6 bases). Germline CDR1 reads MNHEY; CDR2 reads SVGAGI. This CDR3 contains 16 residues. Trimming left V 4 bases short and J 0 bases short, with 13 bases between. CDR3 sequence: CASSLDRLGSGNTIYF. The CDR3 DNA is TGTGCCAGCAGTTTGGACAGACTCGGCTCTGGAAACACCATATATTTT.

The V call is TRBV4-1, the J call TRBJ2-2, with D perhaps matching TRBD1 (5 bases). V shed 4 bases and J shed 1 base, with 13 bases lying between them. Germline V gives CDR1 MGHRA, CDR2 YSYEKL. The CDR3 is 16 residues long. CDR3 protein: CASSRGRPRNTGELFF. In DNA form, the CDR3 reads TGCGCCAGCAGCCGGGGCAGGCCAAGGAACACCGGGGAGCTGTTTTTT.

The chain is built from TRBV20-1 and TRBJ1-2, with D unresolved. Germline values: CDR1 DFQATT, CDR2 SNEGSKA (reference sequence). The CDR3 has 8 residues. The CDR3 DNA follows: TGCAGCCCCGAGGGCTACACCTTC. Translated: CSPEGYTF.

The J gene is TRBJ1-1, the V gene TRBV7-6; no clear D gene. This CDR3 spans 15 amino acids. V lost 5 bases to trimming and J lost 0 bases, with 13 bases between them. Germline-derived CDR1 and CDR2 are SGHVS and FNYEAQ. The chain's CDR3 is CASSPLGLVNTEAFF. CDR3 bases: TGTGCCAGCAGCCCCCTCGGTCTGGTGAACACTGAAGCTTTCTTT.

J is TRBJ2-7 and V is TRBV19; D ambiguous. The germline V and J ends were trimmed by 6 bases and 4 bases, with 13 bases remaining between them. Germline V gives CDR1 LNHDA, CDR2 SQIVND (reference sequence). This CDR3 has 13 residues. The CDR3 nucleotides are TGTGCCAGTAGCGGGCCTGCCTTTTACGAGCAGTACTTC. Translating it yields CASSGPAFYEQYF.

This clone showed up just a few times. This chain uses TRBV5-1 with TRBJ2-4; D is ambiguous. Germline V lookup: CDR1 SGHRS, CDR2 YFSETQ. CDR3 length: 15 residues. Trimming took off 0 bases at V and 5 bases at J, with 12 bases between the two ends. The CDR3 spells CASSLASWPENIQYF. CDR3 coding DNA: TGCGCCAGCAGCTTGGCCAGTTGGCCAGAAAACATTCAGTACTTC. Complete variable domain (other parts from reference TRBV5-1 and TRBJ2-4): KAGVTQTPRYLIKTRGQQVTLSCSPISGHRSVSWYQQTPGQGLQFLFEYFSETQRNKGNFPGRFSGRQFSNSRSEMNVSTLELGDSALYLCASSLASWPENIQYFGAGTRLSVL.